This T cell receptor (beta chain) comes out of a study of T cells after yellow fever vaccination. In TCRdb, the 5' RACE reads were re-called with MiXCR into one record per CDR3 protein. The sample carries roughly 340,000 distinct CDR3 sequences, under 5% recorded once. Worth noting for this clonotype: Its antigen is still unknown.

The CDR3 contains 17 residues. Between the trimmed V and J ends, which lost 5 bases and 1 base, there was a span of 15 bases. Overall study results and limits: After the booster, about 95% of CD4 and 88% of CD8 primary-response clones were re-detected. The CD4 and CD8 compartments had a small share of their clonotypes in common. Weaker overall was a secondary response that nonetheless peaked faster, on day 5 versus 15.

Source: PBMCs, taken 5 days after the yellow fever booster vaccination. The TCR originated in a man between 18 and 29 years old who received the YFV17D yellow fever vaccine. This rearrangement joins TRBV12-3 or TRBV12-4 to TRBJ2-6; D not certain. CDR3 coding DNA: TGTGCCAGCAGTCCCTGGCTGGATCTATCTGGGGCCAACGTCCTGACTTTC. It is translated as CASSPWLDLSGANVLTF.